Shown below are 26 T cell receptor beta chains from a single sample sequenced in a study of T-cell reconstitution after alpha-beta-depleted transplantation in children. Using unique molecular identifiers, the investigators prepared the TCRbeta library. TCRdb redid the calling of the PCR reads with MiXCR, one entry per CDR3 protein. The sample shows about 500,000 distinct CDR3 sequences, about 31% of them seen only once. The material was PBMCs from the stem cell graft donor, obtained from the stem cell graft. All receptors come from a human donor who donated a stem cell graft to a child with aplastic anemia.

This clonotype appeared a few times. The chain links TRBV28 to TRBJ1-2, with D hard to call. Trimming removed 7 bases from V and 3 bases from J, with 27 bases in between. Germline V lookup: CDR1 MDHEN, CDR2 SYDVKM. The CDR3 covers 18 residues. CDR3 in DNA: TGTGCCAGCAATGATCATGGGGTCTCGTGGGAACCGGACTATGGCTACACCTTC. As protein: CASNDHGVSWEPDYGYTF.

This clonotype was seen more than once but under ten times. The CDR3 here is CASSQDSHRTNTEAFF. DNA of the CDR3: TGCGCCAGCAGCCAAGATTCGCACAGGACGAACACTGAAGCTTTCTTT. This rearrangement joins TRBV4-3 to TRBJ1-1, with D perhaps TRBD1 (5 bases). This CDR3 spans 16 amino acids. The V and J ends lost 0 bases and 1 base respectively, with 12 bases between them. CDR1 is LGHNA, CDR2 YSLEER, per germline.

The CDR3 DNA sequence: TGTGCCAGCAGCACAGCAGTTAATTCACCCCTCCACTTT. Protein sequence: CASSTAVNSPLHF. This chain joins TRBV12-3 or TRBV12-4 and TRBJ1-6; no firm D call. This CDR3 is 13 amino acids long. V dropped 6 bases and J dropped 6 bases, with 9 bases sitting between them.

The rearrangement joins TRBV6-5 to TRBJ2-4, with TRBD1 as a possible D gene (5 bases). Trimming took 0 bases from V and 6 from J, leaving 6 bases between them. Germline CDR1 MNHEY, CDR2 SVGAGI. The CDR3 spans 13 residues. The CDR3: CASSYSDTNIQYF. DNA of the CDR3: TGTGCCAGCAGTTACTCGGACACAAACATTCAGTACTTC.

The CDR3 loop is CASSLEDRLEAFF. In DNA form, the CDR3 reads TGCGCCAGCAGCCTAGAAGACAGGCTTGAAGCTTTCTTT. The V gene is TRBV5-1, the J gene TRBJ1-1; a weak D match, TRBD1 (6 bases). There are 13 residues in the CDR3. From germline, CDR1 is SGHRS and CDR2 YFSETQ. With 4 bases removed from V and 7 bases from J, the gap between germline ends came to 14 bases.

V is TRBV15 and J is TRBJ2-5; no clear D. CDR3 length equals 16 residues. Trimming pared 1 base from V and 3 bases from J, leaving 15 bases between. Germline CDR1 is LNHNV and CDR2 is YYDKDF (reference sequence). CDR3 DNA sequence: TGTGCCACCAGCAGAGCCCCAGAGATATACAAAGAGACCCAGTACTTC. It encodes CATSRAPEIYKETQYF.

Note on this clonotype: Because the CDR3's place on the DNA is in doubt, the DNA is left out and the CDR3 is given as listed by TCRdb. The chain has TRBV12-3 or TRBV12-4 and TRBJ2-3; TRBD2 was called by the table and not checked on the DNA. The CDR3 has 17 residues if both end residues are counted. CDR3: CASSTSGRTGGTDTQYF.

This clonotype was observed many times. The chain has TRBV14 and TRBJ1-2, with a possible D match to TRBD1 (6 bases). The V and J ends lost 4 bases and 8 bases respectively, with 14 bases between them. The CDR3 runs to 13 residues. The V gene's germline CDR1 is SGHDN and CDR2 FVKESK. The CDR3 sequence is CASSPEDRYGYTF. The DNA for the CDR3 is TGTGCCAGCAGCCCCGAGGACAGATACGGCTACACCTTC.

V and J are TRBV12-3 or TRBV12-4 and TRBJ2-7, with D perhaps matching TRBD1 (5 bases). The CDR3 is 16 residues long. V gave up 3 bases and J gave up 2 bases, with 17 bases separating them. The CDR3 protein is CASSFSLGETPYEQYF. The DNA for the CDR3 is TGTGCCAGCAGTTTCTCGTTAGGGGAAACCCCCTACGAGCAGTACTTC.

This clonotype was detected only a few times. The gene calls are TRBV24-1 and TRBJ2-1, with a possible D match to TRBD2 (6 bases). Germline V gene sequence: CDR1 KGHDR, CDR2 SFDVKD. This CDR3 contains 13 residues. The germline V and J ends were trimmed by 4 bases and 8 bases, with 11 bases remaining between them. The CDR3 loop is CATSELAEDEQFF. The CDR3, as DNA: TGTGCCACCAGTGAACTAGCCGAGGATGAGCAGTTCTTC.

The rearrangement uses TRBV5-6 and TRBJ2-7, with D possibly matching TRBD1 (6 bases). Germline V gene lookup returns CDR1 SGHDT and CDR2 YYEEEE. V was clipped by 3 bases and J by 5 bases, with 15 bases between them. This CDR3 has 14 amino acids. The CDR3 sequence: CASSSIQGSHEQYV. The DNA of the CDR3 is TGTGCCAGCAGCTCAATACAGGGAAGTCACGAGCAGTACGTC.

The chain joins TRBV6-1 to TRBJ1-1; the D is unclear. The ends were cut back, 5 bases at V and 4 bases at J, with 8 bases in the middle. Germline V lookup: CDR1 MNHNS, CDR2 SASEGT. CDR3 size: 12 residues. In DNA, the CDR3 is TGTGCCAGCAGTCCGGAATTCACTGAAGCTTTCTTT. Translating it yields CASSPEFTEAFF.

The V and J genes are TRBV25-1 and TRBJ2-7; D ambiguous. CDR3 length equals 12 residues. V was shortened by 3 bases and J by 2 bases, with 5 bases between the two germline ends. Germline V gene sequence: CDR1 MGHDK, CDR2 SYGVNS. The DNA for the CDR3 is TGTGCCAGCAGTGAGGGCACCTACGAGCAGTACTTC. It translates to CASSEGTYEQYF.

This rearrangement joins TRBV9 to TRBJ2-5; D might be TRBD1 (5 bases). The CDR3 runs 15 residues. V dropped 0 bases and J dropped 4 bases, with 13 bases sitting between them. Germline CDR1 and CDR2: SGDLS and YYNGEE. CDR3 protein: CASSVGQGYRETQYF. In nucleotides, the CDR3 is TGTGCCAGCAGCGTAGGCCAGGGATATCGAGAGACCCAGTACTTC.

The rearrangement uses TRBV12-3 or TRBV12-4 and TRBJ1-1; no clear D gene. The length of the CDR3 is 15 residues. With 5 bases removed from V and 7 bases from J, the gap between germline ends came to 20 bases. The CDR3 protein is CASSPEIGRLYEAFF. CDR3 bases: TGTGCCAGCAGTCCGGAGATTGGGAGGCTGTATGAAGCTTTCTTT.

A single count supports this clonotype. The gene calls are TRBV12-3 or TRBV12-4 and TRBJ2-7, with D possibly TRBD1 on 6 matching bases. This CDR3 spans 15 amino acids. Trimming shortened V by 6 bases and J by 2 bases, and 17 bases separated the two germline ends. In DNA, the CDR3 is TGTGCCAGCAGCAACGGCAGGGGTCCTACCTACGAGCAGTACGTC. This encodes CASSNGRGPTYEQYV.

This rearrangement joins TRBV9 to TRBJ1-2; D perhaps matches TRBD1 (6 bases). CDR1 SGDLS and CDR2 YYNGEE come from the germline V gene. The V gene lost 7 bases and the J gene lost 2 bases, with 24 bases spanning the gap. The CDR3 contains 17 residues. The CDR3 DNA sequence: TGTGCCAGCGCCCCCGAGACAGGATTCCCTCCAAACTATGGCTACACCTTC. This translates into CASAPETGFPPNYGYTF.

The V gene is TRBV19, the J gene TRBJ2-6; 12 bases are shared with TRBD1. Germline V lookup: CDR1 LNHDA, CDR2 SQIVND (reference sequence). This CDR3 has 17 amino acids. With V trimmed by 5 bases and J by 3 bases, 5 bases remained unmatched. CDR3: CASSPGQGAIGANVLTF. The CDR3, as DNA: TGTGCCAGTAGTCCGGGACAGGGGGCGATTGGGGCCAACGTCCTGACTTTC.

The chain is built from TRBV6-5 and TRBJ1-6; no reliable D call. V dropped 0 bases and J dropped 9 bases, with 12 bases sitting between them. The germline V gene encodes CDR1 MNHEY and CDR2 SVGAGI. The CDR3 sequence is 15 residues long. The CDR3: CASSYSRVSVSPLHF. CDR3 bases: TGTGCCAGCAGTTACTCTCGGGTATCAGTTTCACCCCTCCACTTT.

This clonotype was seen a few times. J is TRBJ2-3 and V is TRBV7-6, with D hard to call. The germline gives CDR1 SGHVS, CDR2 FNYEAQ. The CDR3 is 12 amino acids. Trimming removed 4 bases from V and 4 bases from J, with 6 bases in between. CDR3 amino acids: CASSSLSDTQYF. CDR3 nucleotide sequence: TGTGCCAGCAGCTCGCTGTCAGATACGCAGTATTTT.

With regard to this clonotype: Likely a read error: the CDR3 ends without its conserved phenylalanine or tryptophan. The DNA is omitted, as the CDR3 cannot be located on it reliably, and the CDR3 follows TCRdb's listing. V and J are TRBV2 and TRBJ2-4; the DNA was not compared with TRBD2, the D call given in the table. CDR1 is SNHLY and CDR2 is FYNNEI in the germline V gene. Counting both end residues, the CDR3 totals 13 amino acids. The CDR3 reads CASSEGGSGSGSL.

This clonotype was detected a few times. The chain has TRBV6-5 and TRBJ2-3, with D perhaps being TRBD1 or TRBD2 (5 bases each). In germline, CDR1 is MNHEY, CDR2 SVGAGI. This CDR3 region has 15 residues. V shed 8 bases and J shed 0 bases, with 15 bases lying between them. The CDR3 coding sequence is TGTGCCAGCGATACTCGGGGCCTAAGCACAGATACGCAGTATTTT. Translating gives CASDTRGLSTDTQYF.

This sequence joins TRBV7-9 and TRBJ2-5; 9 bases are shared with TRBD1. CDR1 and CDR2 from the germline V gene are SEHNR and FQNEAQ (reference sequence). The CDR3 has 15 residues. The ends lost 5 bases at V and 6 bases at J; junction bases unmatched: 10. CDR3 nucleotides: TGTGCCAGCAGCCTAACCCTGGGACAGGGCCAGACCCAGTACTTC. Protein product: CASSLTLGQGQTQYF.

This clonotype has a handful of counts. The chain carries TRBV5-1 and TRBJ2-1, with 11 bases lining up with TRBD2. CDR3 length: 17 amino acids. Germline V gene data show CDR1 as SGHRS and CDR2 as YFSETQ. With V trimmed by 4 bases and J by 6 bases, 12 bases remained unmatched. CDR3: CASSHSGRAVISNEQFF. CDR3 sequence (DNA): TGCGCCAGCAGCCATAGCGGGAGGGCCGTAATTAGCAATGAGCAGTTCTTC. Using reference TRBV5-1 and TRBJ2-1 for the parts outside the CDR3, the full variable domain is KAGVTQTPRYLIKTRGQQVTLSCSPISGHRSVSWYQQTPGQGLQFLFEYFSETQRNKGNFPGRFSGRQFSNSRSEMNVSTLELGDSALYLCASSHSGRAVISNEQFFGPGTRLTVL.

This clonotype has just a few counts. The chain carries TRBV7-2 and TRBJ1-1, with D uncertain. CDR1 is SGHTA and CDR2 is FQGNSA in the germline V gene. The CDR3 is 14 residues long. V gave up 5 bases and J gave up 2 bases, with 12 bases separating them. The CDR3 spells CASSRQRTNTEAFF. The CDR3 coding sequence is TGTGCCAGCAGCAGACAAAGGACCAACACTGAAGCTTTCTTT.

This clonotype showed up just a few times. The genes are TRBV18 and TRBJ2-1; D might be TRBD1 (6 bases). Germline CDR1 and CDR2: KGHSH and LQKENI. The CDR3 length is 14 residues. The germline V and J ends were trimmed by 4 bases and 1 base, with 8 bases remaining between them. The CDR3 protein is CASSRQGSYNEQFF. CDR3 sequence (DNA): TGTGCCAGCTCACGCCAGGGGTCCTACAATGAGCAGTTCTTC.